A selection of T cell receptor beta chains follows, all from one sample in a study of T-cell reconstitution after alpha-beta-depleted transplantation in children. MiXCR, applied by TCRdb to the PCR reads, yields one record per CDR3 protein. The table has some 460,000 distinct CDR3 sequences, around 15% seen once; the top ten hold roughly 29%. The sample here was PBMCs, mostly from graft donor cells, taken 360 days after TCRalphabeta/CD19-depleted stem cell transplant. The receptors shown here come from a boy under two years old who had a stem cell transplant for Wiskott-Aldrich syndrome, so the T cells may come from the graft donor. Each CDR3 is given with its conserved first and last residue. A D gene is named only where the DNA matches it firmly. Clone size appears in some rows only: once, few, many, or a class for an expanded clone.

v_call,clone_size,j_call,d_call,cdr3_aa,cdr3_nt
TRBV20-1,few,TRBJ1-5,NA,CSARERLSNQPQHF,TGCAGTGCTAGAGAACGACTAAGCAATCAGCCCCAGCATTTT
TRBV29-1,few,TRBJ2-5,NA,CSVDPTGYETQYF,TGCAGCGTCGATCCGACAGGATATGAGACCCAGTACTTC
TRBV10-3,medium-sized,TRBJ2-3,TRBD1,CAISGDRGTDTQYF,TGTGCCATCAGTGGAGACAGGGGAACAGATACGCAGTATTTT
TRBV30,NA,TRBJ2-3,TRBD1,CAWSVRGTGNTDTQYF,TGTGCCTGGAGTGTACGGGGGACAGGAAACACAGATACGCAGTATTTT
TRBV28,few,TRBJ2-7,NA,CASSLSLFISYEQYF,TGTGCCAGCAGTTTAAGCCTCTTCATTTCCTACGAGCAGTACTTC
TRBV5-1,few,TRBJ2-1,TRBD2,CASSELAGDNEQFF,TGCGCCAGCAGCGAACTAGCGGGGGATAATGAGCAGTTCTTC
TRBV27,once,TRBJ2-5,TRBD2,CASSPGLVFQETQYF,TGTGCCAGCAGTCCCGGACTAGTCTTCCAAGAGACCCAGTACTTC
TRBV9,few,TRBJ2-7,TRBD2,CASSVGTSGPEEQYF,TGTGCCAGCAGCGTAGGGACTAGCGGTCCGGAAGAGCAGTACTTC
TRBV10-3,NA,TRBJ1-1,TRBD1,CAISPGQGNTEAFF,TGTGCCATCAGTCCGGGACAGGGGAACACTGAAGCTTTCTTT
TRBV5-1,few,TRBJ2-3,NA,CASSLDGADTQYF,TGCGCCAGCAGCTTGGACGGGGCGGATACGCAGTATTTT
TRBV10-3,NA,TRBJ2-5,NA,CAISERGRQETQYF,TGTGCCATCAGTGAAAGAGGGAGGCAAGAGACCCAGTACTTC
TRBV5-1,few,TRBJ2-1,TRBD2,CASSLAEGRVGEQFF,TGCGCCAGCAGCTTGGCCGAAGGGAGGGTCGGAGAGCAGTTCTTC
TRBV14,NA,TRBJ2-7,TRBD1,CASSPFGGQGNEQYF,TGTGCCAGCAGCCCCTTTGGGGGACAGGGGAACGAGCAGTACTTC
TRBV2,few,TRBJ2-1,TRBD2,CASSEGLAGVFEQFF,TGTGCCAGCAGTGAAGGACTAGCGGGGGTGTTTGAGCAGTTCTTC
TRBV12-3/TRBV12-4,few,TRBJ2-1,NA,CASLKSSYNEQFF,TGTGCCAGCCTGAAGAGCTCCTACAATGAGCAGTTCTTC
TRBV20-1,NA,TRBJ1-5,NA,CSARIRGANQPQHF,TGCAGTGCTAGGATTAGGGGGGCCAATCAGCCCCAGCATTTT
TRBV5-5,few,TRBJ2-5,NA,CASSLDLTLGTQYF,TGTGCCAGCAGCTTGGACCTAACCTTAGGGACCCAGTACTTC
TRBV7-6,NA,TRBJ2-3,TRBD2,CASSLAPTSGRAQGLTDTQYF,TGTGCCAGCAGCTTAGCCCCCACTAGCGGGAGGGCCCAGGGTCTCACAGATACGCAGTATTTT
TRBV7-9,few,TRBJ1-5,NA,CASGRTDNQPQHF,TGTGCCAGCGGACGGACGGACAATCAGCCCCAGCATTTT
TRBV5-1,NA,TRBJ2-4,NA,CASSPTLLAKNIQYF,TGCGCCAGCAGCCCTACACTTCTAGCCAAAAACATTCAGTACTTC
TRBV12-3/TRBV12-4,NA,TRBJ1-2,NA,CASSINPGFGYTF,TGTGCCAGCAGTATCAATCCAGGGTTTGGCTACACCTTC
TRBV5-1,few,TRBJ2-3,TRBD2,CASSSAKRRGGTDTQYF,TGCGCCAGCAGCTCCGCCAAACGCCGGGGGGGCACAGATACGCAGTATTTT
TRBV12-3/TRBV12-4,NA,TRBJ2-2,TRBD2,CASSSGRREKSGELFF,TGTGCCAGCAGTTCGGGGAGGCGGGAGAAGTCCGGGGAGCTGTTTTTT
TRBV24-1,NA,TRBJ2-1,TRBD1,CATSDFPDRGYNEQFF,TGTGCCACCAGTGATTTCCCGGACAGGGGCTACAATGAGCAGTTCTTC
TRBV7-8,few,TRBJ2-3,TRBD2,CASSLRLAGDTQYF,TGTGCCAGCAGCTTGCGACTAGCGGGAGATACGCAGTATTTT
TRBV5-6,NA,TRBJ2-5,TRBD1,CASSLRDRGRRTQYF,TGTGCCAGCAGCCTAAGAGACAGGGGGCGCCGGACCCAGTACTTC
TRBV21-1,few,TRBJ2-3,NA,CASYGTGFTDTQYF,TGTGCCAGCTACGGAACAGGTTTCACAGATACGCAGTATTTT
TRBV6-5,few,TRBJ2-7,TRBD2,CASSYGLGLAGFSEQYF,TGTGCCAGCAGTTACGGGCTGGGACTAGCGGGATTCTCCGAGCAGTACTTC
TRBV12-3/TRBV12-4,few,TRBJ1-4,NA,CASQRPSSTNEKLFF,TGTGCCAGCCAGCGCCCCAGTTCAACTAATGAAAAACTGTTTTTT
TRBV7-9,few,TRBJ1-1,NA,CASSLTHMNTEAFF,TGTGCCAGCAGCTTAACCCATATGAACACTGAAGCTTTCTTT
TRBV15,NA,TRBJ2-1,TRBD2,CATSRTSRIDEQFF,TGTGCCACCTCCCGGACTAGTAGGATCGATGAGCAGTTCTTC
TRBV3-1,NA,TRBJ2-7,NA,CASSARWDGPGLSSYEQYF,TGTGCCAGCAGCGCCCGATGGGACGGACCGGGACTCAGCTCCTACGAGCAGTACTTC
TRBV10-3,many,TRBJ2-1,TRBD2,CAISESLAGTNNEQFF,TGTGCCATCAGTGAGTCGTTAGCGGGCACCAACAATGAGCAGTTCTTC
TRBV3-1,NA,TRBJ2-2,NA,CASSPSIRLKTGELFF,TGTGCCAGCAGCCCCTCTATACGATTAAAAACCGGGGAGCTGTTTTTT
TRBV7-6,few,TRBJ2-7,TRBD2,CASSLGGVGTSGAYEQYF,TGTGCCAGCAGCTTAGGAGGGGTTGGGACTAGCGGGGCTTACGAGCAGTACTTC
TRBV2,NA,TRBJ1-1,NA,CASREKGEAFF,TGTGCCAGCAGAGAAAAAGGTGAAGCTTTCTTT
TRBV2,NA,TRBJ2-2,NA,CASRYRAQDTGELFF,TGTGCCAGCAGGTACAGGGCACAGGACACCGGGGAGCTGTTTTTT
TRBV4-1,NA,TRBJ2-7,NA,CASSQVEGLYEQYF,TGCGCCAGCAGCCAAGTTGAGGGGCTCTACGAGCAGTACTTC
TRBV4-3,NA,TRBJ2-1,NA,CASSQERRGHKNEQFF,TGCGCCAGCAGCCAAGAGAGGAGGGGGCATAAGAATGAGCAGTTCTTC
TRBV5-1,few,TRBJ2-3,TRBD1,CASSLDWDRGTDTQYF,TGCGCCAGCAGCTTGGATTGGGACAGGGGGACAGATACGCAGTATTTT
TRBV3-1,once,TRBJ2-1,TRBD2,CASSLPGLAGDKEQFF,TGTGCCAGCAGCCTGCCGGGACTAGCGGGAGATAAAGAGCAGTTCTTC
TRBV10-1,few,TRBJ2-1,NA,CASSENHGNEQFF,TGCGCCAGCAGTGAGAATCACGGCAATGAGCAGTTCTTC